This passage covers 18 T cell receptor beta chains from one sample sequenced in a study of blood T cell repertoires in COVID-19 (dated by TCRdb to 2018 to 2020). Library creation used the immunoSEQ multiplex PCR assay. The table was pulled from immuneACCESS by TCRdb, which kept in-frame rearrangements only. Such tables lose some clones; where checked, under half of the loss comes from unresolved V genes, and the rest has no known cause. This sample gives about 46,000 clones in total; over 75% of them show up just once. The top ten constitute 15% to 17% of the sample. Sample: peripheral blood. The receptors were gathered from a human donor in a cohort sampled during active COVID-19. The donor label of this sample is uncertain.

The chain combines TRBV24-1 with TRBJ2-5; 11 nucleotides match TRBD2. The CDR3 runs to 17 residues. J gave up 5 bases and V 9 bases, and 16 bases lay outside the gene matches. CDR1 and CDR2 from the germline V gene are KGHDR and SFDVKD. The CDR3 DNA is TGTGCCACCCACCCCTCGGGACTAGCGGAAGAGCAGGAGACCCAGTACTTC. Amino acid sequence: CATHPSGLAEEQETQYF.

The gene calls are TRBV24-1 and TRBJ2-1, with D perhaps TRBD2 (6 bases). This CDR3 is 16 amino acids long. The V gene's germline CDR1 is KGHDR and CDR2 SFDVKD. V was clipped by 3 bases and J by 2 bases, with 13 bases between them. CDR3 DNA: TGTGCCACCAGTGATCCGCGTAGCGGCACCTACAATGAGCAGTTCTTC. Protein product: CATSDPRSGTYNEQFF.

In its sample, this clone was seen once. The chain couples TRBV3-1 (or the pseudogene TRBV3-2) to TRBJ1-2, with a possible D match to TRBD1 (6 bases). CDR3 size: 13 residues. V was shortened by 4 bases and J by 3 bases, with 9 bases between the two germline ends. The V gene's germline CDR1 is LGHDT and CDR2 YNNKEL (reference sequence). The CDR3 loop reads CASSLQGDYGYTF. CDR3 sequence (DNA): TGTGCCAGCAGCCTACAGGGAGACTATGGCTACACCTTC.

The chain has TRBV7-2 and TRBJ2-7; TRBD1 aligns across 10 bases. The CDR3 loop spans 13 amino acids. Germline assignment: CDR1 SGHTA and CDR2 FQGNSA. The trim removed 6 bases at V and 5 bases at J, leaving 4 bases unmatched. The CDR3 bases are TGTGCCAGCAGAACGACAGGGGGCCACGAGCAGTACTTC. Protein product: CASRTTGGHEQYF.

The rearrangement links TRBV4-2 to TRBJ1-2; the match to TRBD1 covers 7 bases. Germline assignment: CDR1 LGHNA and CDR2 YNFKEQ. V was clipped by 1 base and J by 8 bases; unmatched bases: 7. The CDR3 extends over 14 amino acids. The CDR3 loop is CASSQVLQGTGYTF. CDR3 coding DNA: TGTGCCAGCAGCCAAGTTCTACAGGGGACCGGCTACACCTTC.

This chain links TRBV10-3 with TRBJ2-5, with D perhaps TRBD1 (6 bases). The CDR3 spans 15 residues. Trimming removed 3 bases from V and 4 bases from J, with 15 bases in between. CDR1 is ENHRY, CDR2 SYGVKD, per germline. CDR3 nucleotides: TGTGCCATCAGTGACACAGGGATCTCTGGAGAGACCCAGTACTTC. Translated, it gives CAISDTGISGETQYF.

The chain recombines TRBV18 with TRBJ2-2; possibly TRBD2 for D (6 bases). This CDR3 contains 17 residues. Trimming stripped 6 bases from V and 4 bases from J, with 21 bases between. Germline CDR1 and CDR2: KGHSH and LQKENI. The chain's CDR3 is CASSPTGSGPRTGELFF. The CDR3 DNA sequence: TGTGCCAGCTCCCCGACGGGGAGCGGGCCCCGCACCGGGGAGCTGTTTTTT.

About this clone: The germline gene is not matched at one end of the junction; a read error may be the cause. The CDR3 loop is CASSLAKGVEKLFF. The CDR3 bases are TGTGCCAGTAGTTTGGCAAAGGGGGTTGAAAAACTGTTTTTT. The V and J genes are TRBV28 and TRBJ1-4; D might be TRBD1 (6 bases). Germline V CDR1 and CDR2: MDHEN, SYDVKM. The CDR3 extends over 14 amino acids.

V usage is TRBV24-1 and J usage is TRBJ2-2, with 10 nucleotides matching TRBD1. V lost 9 bases, J lost 2 bases, and 5 bases stayed unmatched. CDR3 length: 15 amino acids. Germline values: CDR1 KGHDR, CDR2 SFDVKD. The CDR3 sequence is CATQGQGKNTGELFF. The DNA for the CDR3 is TGTGCCACCCAGGGACAGGGGAAAAACACCGGGGAGCTGTTTTTT.

The chain uses TRBV27 and TRBJ2-7; 7 bases line up with TRBD2. With 4 bases clipped from V and 4 bases from J, the junction kept 13 bases outside the gene matches. The CDR3 has 16 residues. Germline lookup yields CDR1 MNHEY and CDR2 SMNVEV (reference sequence). The CDR3 DNA is TGTGCCAGCAGTTGGGGCTTGCGGGGGTTGCTGTACGAGCAGTACTTC. Translated: CASSWGLRGLLYEQYF.

This clone appeared once. The chain employs TRBV5-4 and TRBJ1-2, with 8 bases matching TRBD1. After removal of 4 bases from V and 5 bases from J, the junction contained 4 bases not matched to a gene. Per the germline V gene, CDR1 is SGHNT and CDR2 is YYREEE (reference sequence). The CDR3 extends over 13 amino acids. The CDR3 DNA reads TGTGCCAGCAGCCCGGACAGGGTGTATGGCTACACCTTC. It is translated as CASSPDRVYGYTF.

The chain has TRBV6-5 and TRBJ1-1; 7 positions agree with TRBD1. The CDR3 is made up of 12 amino acids. Germline lookup yields CDR1 MNHEY and CDR2 SVGAGI. V lost 11 bases, J lost 3 bases, and 6 bases stayed unmatched. The CDR3 loop is CAGGQLYTEAFF. Here the CDR3 DNA reads TGTGCCGGGGGACAGTTGTACACTGAAGCTTTCTTT.

J is TRBJ1-5 and V is TRBV24-1; 8 nucleotides agree with TRBD1. In germline, CDR1 is KGHDR, CDR2 SFDVKD. This CDR3 has 19 amino acids. V dropped 6 bases and J dropped 1; count of bases not matched to a gene: 16. The CDR3 protein is CATSRMQGQGANSNQPQHF. CDR3 bases: TGTGCCACCAGTCGGATGCAAGGGCAGGGGGCTAACAGCAATCAGCCCCAGCATTTT.

This clone was counted once. The J gene is TRBJ2-5, the V gene TRBV14; a possible D gene is TRBD2 (5 bases). In germline, CDR1 is SGHDN, CDR2 FVKESK. The CDR3 totals 14 residues. V gave up 1 base and J gave up 5 bases, with 11 bases separating them. The CDR3 loop reads CASSQGLAGETQYF. As DNA, the CDR3 is TGTGCCAGCAGCCAAGGGCTAGCTGGGGAGACCCAGTACTTC.

The gene calls are TRBV7-2 and TRBJ2-7; 8 bases map to TRBD1. The CDR3 runs to 15 residues. V was pared by 6 bases and J by 0 bases, with 7 bases of the junction left unmatched. From germline, CDR1 is SGHTA and CDR2 FQGNSA. The CDR3 spells CASSPGQGSSYEQYF. CDR3 nucleotide sequence: TGTGCCAGCAGTCCAGGACAGGGAAGCTCCTACGAGCAGTACTTC.

CDR3 residues: CASSARTGAGNTIYF. In DNA form, the CDR3 reads TGCGCCAGCAGCGCCAGGACAGGGGCCGGCAACACCATATATTTT. The chain combines TRBV5-1 with TRBJ1-3, with TRBD1 matching over 9 bases. Germline trimming cut 4 bases from V and 7 bases from J; bases unmatched to any gene: 9. The CDR3 loop spans 15 amino acids. The germline V gene encodes CDR1 SGHRS and CDR2 YFSETQ.

The chain has TRBV27 and TRBJ1-6; 8 bases are shared with TRBD1. The CDR3 is made up of 15 amino acids. Germline-derived CDR1 and CDR2 are MNHEY and SMNVEV (reference sequence). Trimming removed 4 bases from V and 7 bases from J; junction bases left unmatched: 6. The CDR3 loop reads CASSSQGALNSPLHF. The CDR3 DNA is TGTGCCAGCAGTTCCCAGGGGGCATTGAATTCACCCCTCCACTTT.

This clone appeared once. The V gene is TRBV11-3, the J gene TRBJ2-3, with 12 bases matching TRBD1. J lost 5 bases, V lost 1 base, and 1 base had no gene match. CDR3 length: 15 residues. CDR1 is SGHNT and CDR2 is YENEEA in the germline V gene. In DNA, the CDR3 is TGTGCCAGCAGCTTAGGGGACAGGGGGCGAGATACGCAGTATTTT. Translation: CASSLGDRGRDTQYF. Using reference TRBV11-3 and TRBJ2-3 for the parts outside the CDR3, the full variable domain is EAGVVQSPRYKIIEKKQPVAFWCNPISGHNTLYWYLQNLGQGPELLIRYENEEAVDDSQLPKDRFSAERLKGVDSTLKIQPAELGDSAVYLCASSLGDRGRDTQYFGPGTRLTVL.